This T cell receptor (beta chain) was captured by sequencing in a study of T-cell memory formation after mild COVID-19. Study results and caveats: Clones that shrank (day 15 to 85) were balanced CD4/CD8, whereas later expanders leaned CD4+. CD4+ contracting clones were found mainly in CM and EM, and CD8+ ones in EMRA. Confirmation was lacking for SARS-CoV-2 specificity of second-wave clones that peaked on day 37.

TCR alpha and TCR beta cDNA libraries carrying sample barcodes and UMIs were produced by 5'RACE using constant-segment primers. TCRdb re-called the 5' RACE reads through MiXCR, storing one row per CDR3 protein. The table has more than 250,000 distinct CDR3 sequences, about 16% seen once. This clonotype was detected only a few times. Its target is unknown. Germline V gives CDR1 MDHEN, CDR2 SYDVKM. The V end lost 2 bases, the J end lost 8 bases, and 6 bases lay between the germline ends. CDR3 length: 11 amino acids. Sequencing was performed on PBMCs or a T cell subset sorted from them (not recorded which). This chain uses TRBV28 with TRBJ1-2; D unresolved. This receptor was obtained from a man aged 18 to 29 who had mild COVID-19 (a few samples of this study predate the infection). Cell type and time point are not known. CDR3: CASSLRLGYTF. The CDR3 bases are TGTGCCAGCAGTTTACGGTTGGGCTACACCTTC.